One sample yielded the 21 T cell receptor beta chains listed below, sequenced in a study of CD8+ T cells in alopecia areata. The authors extracted RNA and reverse transcribed it into cDNA as the sequencing template. The method was immunoSEQ multiplex PCR; TCRdb's version includes in-frame clones alone and lacks a portion of them. The sample has about 270,000 clones, roughly 63% seen once; the top ten hold about 0.93%. Described treatment: oral pan-JAK inhibitor, 5-10 mg twice daily. This specimen was CD4+ T cells sorted from blood, taken at roughly week 52, from a patient treated with tofacitinib. The receptors come from a human donor with alopecia areata.

The chain carries TRBV4-2 and TRBJ2-5, with TRBD2 matching over 14 bases. The CDR3 is made up of 16 amino acids. Germline-derived CDR1 and CDR2 are LGHNA and YNFKEQ. V lost 4 bases and J lost 5; bases outside the gene matches: 6. CDR3 sequence (DNA): TGTGCCAGCAGCCTTGGGACTAGCGGGGGTCGGGAGACCCAGTACTTC. Protein sequence: CASSLGTSGGRETQYF.

This clone appeared a few times. The chain joins TRBV4-1 to TRBJ1-1; D might be TRBD1 (5 bases). The germline V and J ends were trimmed by 0 bases and 3 bases, with 11 bases remaining between them. The germline CDR1 and CDR2 sequences are MGHRA and YSYEKL. The CDR3 is made up of 15 amino acids. Here the CDR3 DNA reads TGCGCCAGCAGCCAAGATCGCAGGGCGGACACTGAAGCTTTCTTT. The encoded protein is CASSQDRRADTEAFF.

The chain combines TRBV30 with TRBJ1-5; 7 bases line up with TRBD1. Germline loops: CDR1 GTSNPN, CDR2 SVGIG (reference sequence). The CDR3 loop spans 14 amino acids. Trimming cost V 2 bases and J 2 bases; bases outside gene matches: 3. Written as DNA, the CDR3 is TGTGCCTGGAGTAGGGACAGAGGCAATCAGCCCCAGCATTTT. Its protein is CAWSRDRGNQPQHF. The complete variable domain, with remaining parts taken from reference TRBV30 and TRBJ1-5, reads SQTIHQWPATLVQPVGSPLSLECTVEGTSNPNLYWYRQAAGRGLQLLFYSVGIGQISSEVPQNLSASRPQDRQFILSSKKLLLSDSGFYLCAWSRDRGNQPQHFGDGTRLSIL.

This chain uses TRBV5-1 with TRBJ2-1; unclear D gene. Trimming removed 4 bases at V and 4 bases at J, with 18 bases between. This CDR3 comprises 16 residues. CDR1 and CDR2 (germline): SGHRS, YFSETQ. The CDR3 spells CASSEDPSGVYNEQFF. CDR3 DNA sequence: TGCGCCAGCAGCGAAGACCCCTCCGGAGTATACAATGAGCAGTTCTTC.

The chain employs TRBV10-3 and TRBJ1-5; TRBD1 agrees at 9 bases. This CDR3 spans 14 amino acids. CDR1 ENHRY and CDR2 SYGVKD come from the germline V gene. After removal of 6 bases from V and 6 bases from J, the junction contained 6 bases not matched to a gene. DNA for the CDR3: TGTGCCATCAGAGCCGGGACAGGGAGTCAGCCCCAGCATTTT. It yields the protein CAIRAGTGSQPQHF.

The chain links TRBV7-9 to TRBJ1-2, with no clear D. The ends were cut back, 5 bases at V and 5 bases at J, with 6 bases in the middle. Germline loops: CDR1 SEHNR, CDR2 FQNEAQ (reference sequence). This CDR3 has 11 residues. CDR3 nucleotides: TGTGCCAGCAGCCCAGGTTATGGCTACACCTTC. This translates into CASSPGYGYTF. Full variable domain (remainder filled in from reference TRBV7-9 and TRBJ1-2): DTGVSQNPRHKITKRGQNVTFRCDPISEHNRLYWYRQTLGQGPEFLTYFQNEAQLEKSRLLSDRFSAERPKGSFSTLEIQRTEQGDSAMYLCASSPGYGYTFGSGTRLTVV.

CDR3 amino acids: CASSQERVRLTDSSYNSPLHF. The CDR3 nucleotides read TGCGCCAGCAGCCAAGAACGGGTTCGGTTGACCGACAGCTCCTATAATTCACCCCTCCACTTT. V gene TRBV4-3 combines with J gene TRBJ1-6, with a weak D call TRBD1 (5 bases). The CDR3 spans 21 residues. Trimming removed 0 bases from V and 0 bases from J, with 21 bases in between. Germline V CDR1 and CDR2: LGHNA, YSLEER.

This chain joins TRBV4-2 and TRBJ2-3; the D gene is possibly TRBD2 (7 bases). CDR3 length: 16 residues. Germline V gives CDR1 LGHNA, CDR2 YNFKEQ. V lost 2 bases and J 1 base, leaving 13 bases between the germline ends. The CDR3 DNA sequence: TGTGCCAGCAGCCAAATCCGGGGGGCCGGCACAGATACGCAGTATTTT. This translates into CASSQIRGAGTDTQYF.

The gene calls are TRBV5-1 and TRBJ2-2, with TRBD1 as a possible D gene (6 bases). Deletions cut 4 bases from V and 1 base from J, with 8 bases between. Per the germline V gene, CDR1 is SGHRS and CDR2 is YFSETQ. The CDR3 has 14 residues. The chain's CDR3 is CASSVGQNTGELFF. CDR3 bases: TGCGCCAGCAGCGTGGGACAGAACACCGGGGAGCTGTTTTTT. The whole variable domain, remainder taken from reference TRBV5-1 and TRBJ2-2, is KAGVTQTPRYLIKTRGQQVTLSCSPISGHRSVSWYQQTPGQGLQFLFEYFSETQRNKGNFPGRFSGRQFSNSRSEMNVSTLELGDSALYLCASSVGQNTGELFFGEGSRLTVL.

This chain uses TRBV14 with TRBJ1-1; D perhaps matches TRBD1 (6 bases). The V gene lost 5 bases and the J gene lost 10 bases, with 14 bases spanning the gap. The germline V gene encodes CDR1 SGHDN and CDR2 FVKESK. This CDR3 contains 12 residues. The chain's CDR3 is CASSAGGPGAFF. The CDR3 bases are TGTGCCAGCAGCGCCGGGGGGCCCGGAGCTTTCTTT. The full variable domain, with the rest looked up from reference TRBV14 and TRBJ1-1, is EAGVTQFPSHSVIEKGQTVTLRCDPISGHDNLYWYRRVMGKEIKFLLHFVKESKQDESGMPNNRFLAERTGGTYSTLKVQPAELEDSGVYFCASSAGGPGAFFGQGTRLTVV.

Regarding this clone: The identical CDR3 is also encoded by other nucleotide sequences in the sample. V and J are TRBV25-1 and TRBJ1-5; D not certain. Deletions cut 2 bases from V and 2 bases from J, with 7 bases between. The CDR3 consists of 14 residues. Per germline, CDR1 MGHDK and CDR2 SYGVNS. The chain's CDR3 is CASSEPGGNQPQHF. CDR3 bases: TGTGCCAGCAGTGAACCAGGAGGCAATCAGCCCCAGCATTTT.

This chain connects TRBV29-1 to TRBJ2-3; TRBD2 might be the D (5 bases). V was pared by 3 bases and J by 5 bases, with 9 bases between. The CDR3 totals 12 residues. CDR1 and CDR2 (germline): SQVTM, ANQGSEA. DNA of the CDR3: TGCAGCGTTGACATCGGGATAGATACGCAGTATTTT. Translation: CSVDIGIDTQYF.

This clone has only a few counts. The rearrangement uses TRBV29-1 and TRBJ2-3; the match to TRBD2 covers 9 bases. Germline CDR1 is SQVTM and CDR2 is ANQGSEA. The CDR3 has 13 amino acids. The CDR3 bases are TGCACCGTCAGCGGGGGGTTCGCAGATACGCAGTATTTT. Protein product: CTVSGGFADTQYF.

The chain couples TRBV4-1 to TRBJ2-1; 10 bases are shared with TRBD2. This CDR3 is built from 16 residues. V dropped 1 base and J dropped 2; count of bases not matched to a gene: 2. From germline, CDR1 is MGHRA and CDR2 YSYEKL. CDR3 DNA: TGCGCCAGCAGCCAAGGTGGACTAGCGGCCTACAATGAGCAGTTCTTC. Translating it yields CASSQGGLAAYNEQFF.

The chain is built from TRBV7-2 and TRBJ2-7, with 7 bases identical to TRBD1. The CDR3 length is 14 residues. The trim removed 1 base at V and 3 bases at J, leaving 3 bases unmatched. Germline CDR1 SGHTA, CDR2 FQGNSA. CDR3 sequence: CASSLGPGGYEQYF. In DNA form, the CDR3 reads TGTGCCAGCAGCTTAGGCCCAGGGGGCTACGAGCAGTACTTC.

The rearrangement uses TRBV15 and TRBJ1-3, with 8 bases aligning to TRBD1. Germline V gene lookup returns CDR1 LNHNV and CDR2 YYDKDF (reference sequence). Germline trimming cut 4 bases from V and 10 bases from J; bases unmatched to any gene: 12. The CDR3 extends over 15 amino acids. The CDR3 DNA follows: TGTGCCACCAGCATGGACAGGGAGGGGTTCCGAACCATATATTTT. This codes for CATSMDREGFRTIYF.

The chain carries TRBV5-6 and TRBJ2-5; tentatively, D is TRBD1 (6 bases). The CDR3 contains 14 residues. Germline V gives CDR1 SGHDT, CDR2 YYEEEE. V lost 9 bases, J lost 2 bases, and 17 bases lay in between. CDR3 sequence (DNA): TGTGCCACCACACAGGGTCTAATTCAAGAGACCCAGTACTTC. Protein sequence: CATTQGLIQETQYF.

The chain recombines TRBV30 with TRBJ2-3, with D possibly TRBD1 on 5 matching bases. The CDR3 is 16 amino acids. Trimming left V 3 bases short and J 2 bases short, with 18 bases between. Per germline, CDR1 GTSNPN and CDR2 SVGIG (reference sequence). CDR3 in DNA: TGTGCCTGGAGGAAGAGACAGCTAAAGACCACAGATACGCAGTATTTT. As protein: CAWRKRQLKTTDTQYF.

V and J are TRBV5-4 and TRBJ1-1; D not certain. Germline V gene sequence: CDR1 SGHNT, CDR2 YYREEE (reference sequence). V was pared by 0 bases and J by 9 bases, with 9 bases between. The CDR3 contains 12 residues. The CDR3 DNA follows: TGTGCCAGCAGCTTGGCGGTCGGGAAAGCTTTCTTT. This encodes CASSLAVGKAFF.

The chain combines TRBV30 with TRBJ1-6, with a weak D call TRBD1 (5 bases). The CDR3 loop spans 13 amino acids. The germline V gene has CDR1 GTSNPN and CDR2 SVGIG (reference sequence). Deletions cut 1 base from V and 9 bases from J, with 10 bases between. CDR3 in amino acids: CAWSAGSSSPLHF. CDR3 nucleotides: TGTGCCTGGAGTGCAGGGTCTAGTTCACCCCTCCACTTT.

V is TRBV5-6 and J is TRBJ1-4, with D unresolved. This CDR3 spans 17 amino acids. Germline values: CDR1 SGHDT, CDR2 YYEEEE. Trimming pared 0 bases from V and 5 bases from J, leaving 17 bases between. The CDR3 DNA reads TGTGCCAGCAGCTTGGGGCAGGAGCGTCCACTAAATGAAAAACTGTTTTTT. Residues: CASSLGQERPLNEKLFF.